The clone carrying this T cell receptor beta chain was seen a few times. What it recognizes is unknown. This entry comes from a study of T cells in Graves' hyperthyroidism and ophthalmopathy. The CDR3 has 16 residues. In germline, CDR1 is MGHRA, CDR2 YSYEKL. V was pared by 0 bases and J by 8 bases, with 8 bases of the junction left unmatched. From RNA transcripts, TCR beta CDR3 regions were amplified. The HTBI primer set drove a first-round RT-PCR of the TCR CDR3. TCRdb redid the calling of the multiplex PCR reads with MiXCR, one entry per CDR3 protein. The sample shows under 700,000 distinct CDR3 sequences, 16% of them seen only once. Study-wide results and caveats: A 13 V-J signature model discriminated ophthalmopathy versus stable hyperthyroidism.

The clonotype comes from a woman younger than 35 with Graves' hyperthyroidism. The J gene is TRBJ2-1, the V gene TRBV4-1, with 9 bases that match TRBD1. Material for sequencing was blood. The CDR3 spells CASSQEGQGILYEQFF. DNA of the CDR3: TGCGCCAGCAGCCAAGAGGGACAGGGTATTCTCTATGAGCAGTTCTTC.